This T cell receptor (beta chain) originates from a study of blood T cell repertoires in COVID-19. Background on the study: Some COVID-19 samples were acute and others convalescent; all came from the United States, Italy and Spain. Sources were T cells, B-cell-depleted T cells, or PBMCs; the material itself was cDNA or gDNA.

Those enrolled in Seattle joined during active infection and were followed longitudinally afterward. The CDR3 totals 14 residues. The V and J ends lost 4 bases and 5 bases respectively, with 11 bases between them. Germline-derived CDR1 and CDR2 are SNHLY and FYNNEI. Authors' data handling: Amplification with reference gene primers provided the estimates of nucleated cell counts. TCRdb keeps only in-frame clones here, not all; method: immunoSEQ multiplex PCR. The V and J calls and clone size are taken from that table; D and trimming were inferred from the DNA. The top ten clones hold 15% to 17% of a sample with 250,000 to 350,000 clones, 84% of them seen once.

Sequencing used peripheral blood. The TCR originated in a person aged 65-85 years with COVID-19, enrolled during active disease. J is TRBJ1-4 and V is TRBV2; possibly TRBD1 for D (5 bases). The CDR3, as DNA: TGTGCCAGCAGTGCCCTAGGGGTCAATGAAAAACTGTTTTTT. It is translated as CASSALGVNEKLFF.